This T cell receptor (beta chain) was recovered during a study of T cells in Graves' hyperthyroidism and ophthalmopathy (dated by TCRdb to about 2019). At the level of the whole study: Peripheral blood samples were taken at initial diagnosis, before any treatment was given. For training and testing, the roughly 93 patients in the discovery cohort were randomly divided in a 7:3 ratio. Once sampling was done, hyperthyroidism patients were given methimazole at a starting dose of 30 mg daily, whereas ophthalmopathy patients were given high-dose intravenous methylprednisolone. A discovery cohort of around 100 patients, 43 with Graves' ophthalmopathy and 55 to 60 with stable Graves' hyperthyroidism, was used to find distinguishing TCR V-J signatures. Thyroid tissue and blood T-cell repertoires from more than 5 Graves' hyperthyroidism patients were also compared in the study. Whether ophthalmopathy could be predicted prospectively was tested in an independent validation cohort made up of about 18 hyperthyroidism patients plus 17 patients who later progressed to ophthalmopathy. The paper reports TCR Vbeta CDR3 sequencing of about 140 peripheral blood samples: approximately 41 ophthalmopathy, approximately 74 hyperthyroidism and around 17 progressor patients. Beyond this particular receptor, the publication reports: Blood samples also contained most of the expanded thyroid clonotypes (frequency above 0.001), which suggests that blood repertoires may reflect thyroid immune responses. Sample size was not statistically predetermined, and blinding of investigators to group allocation was not performed. During validation, the model predicted progression to ophthalmopathy a median of about 5.9 months ahead of onset, with around 65% sensitivity and 72.22% specificity. A 13 V-J signature model separated ophthalmopathy from stable hyperthyroidism, with 87.88% sensitivity and 81.08% specificity in cross-validation and 80%/75% in testing.

Ophthalmopathy patients had moderately to severely active disease, with a Clinical Activity Score of 3 or more, a NOSPECS grade of 4 or more, and a disease duration of less than 3 months. Exclusion was applied to patients with uncontrolled infections, other autoimmune diseases, pregnancy or lactation. Diagnoses were established on the basis of clinical symptoms, serum thyroxine and TRAb, thyroid ultrasound, and orbital computed tomography. Ficoll-Paque density gradient centrifugation was used to isolate PBMCs from around 10 ml of fresh peripheral blood. Total RNA was extracted with Trizol reagent, and quality was checked on an Agilent 2100 Bioanalyzer. This clonotype was found many times. The antigen it binds to is not known. Base qualities were left out, and no much larger clone turns up one base away. TCR beta CDR3 regions were amplified from RNA transcripts. A first-round RT-PCR of the TCR CDR3 used the HTBI primer set with the Qiagen OneStep RT-PCR kit. Libraries were constructed in a second round of multiplex PCR, after which size selection and purification were carried out. Paired-end sequencing of the libraries was performed with 100 bp reads on an Illumina HiSeq2000. The authors' analysis ran thus. SOAPnuke was used to process the raw data, removing reads that contained adapters or uncalled bases, had a mean Phred below 15, or lacked an exact match to the constant primer or identifier. COPE v1.2.5 was used to merge high-quality paired reads, and clonotypes were defined as unique nucleotide sequences. MiTCR v1.1 was used to align clonotypes to the IMGT TRBV, TRBD and TRBJ reference segments. The analysis was restricted to V-J combinations with a frequency above 0.0001, which together covered 99% to 99.2% of the repertoires. The TCS score was defined as F50 (clonal expansion) divided by E x V (chaos), with BLOSUM62-based TCRdist calculated between CDR3 peptides within each V-J. Welch's t-statistics and random forest reduced 450 to 600 V-J features to roughly 13, which were used in a naive Bayes classifier (R e1071). The public reads were reanalyzed by TCRdb: fastp trimming at Q25, MiXCR alignment, in-frame beta chains only. Here each entry gathers all rows of one CDR3 protein and keeps the most common genes and DNA. The V and J calls were not made by the authors but by TCRdb's processing. A total of about 520,000 distinct CDR3 sequences appear in this sample, around 22% of them only once. The ten largest clones represent around 11% of the sample.

CDR1 SEHNR and CDR2 FQNEAQ are derived from the germline V gene (reference sequence). The junction shows trimming of 4 bases on V and 3 bases on J, plus 12 bases between the germline ends. CDR3 length: 14 amino acids, cysteine to phenylalanine. Only the CDR3 region is kept as DNA, spanning 42 bases read in frame from base 1. The sequence derives from a woman under 40 with Graves' ophthalmopathy. The chain was built from TRBV7-9 and TRBJ1-1, with TRBD1 as a weak D call on 6 bases. The specimen was blood. The CDR3 here reads CASSSPGEYTEAFF. The DNA reads TGTGCCAGCAGCTCCCCAGGGGAGTACACTGAAGCTTTCTTT.